One sample yielded the 28 T cell receptor beta chains listed below, sequenced in a study of T-cell reconstitution after alpha-beta-depleted transplantation in children. TCRbeta library preparation incorporated unique molecular identifiers. TCRdb re-called the PCR reads through MiXCR, storing one row per CDR3 protein. The profile shows 250,000 to 400,000 distinct CDR3 sequences, roughly 25% of them singletons. The sample consisted of PBMCs, mostly from graft donor cells, taken 180 days after TCRalphabeta/CD19-depleted stem cell transplant. The receptor set was obtained from a male patient younger than 18 who had a stem cell transplant for acute lymphoblastic leukemia, so the T cells may come from the graft donor.

This clonotype appeared many times. The rearrangement links TRBV11-2 to TRBJ2-7; 10 bases map to TRBD2. The V segment lost 4 bases and the J segment 3 bases; nucleotides outside the gene matches: 6. The CDR3 extends over 15 amino acids. In germline, CDR1 is SGHAT, CDR2 FQNNGV. CDR3 in DNA: TGTGCCAGCAGCTCCCTAGCGGGAGCTAGCTACGAGCAGTACTTC. Translated, it gives CASSSLAGASYEQYF.

The chain recombines TRBV5-1 with TRBJ2-5; 10 nucleotides match TRBD2. Germline V lookup: CDR1 SGHRS, CDR2 YFSETQ. Germline trimming cut 0 bases from V and 1 base from J; bases unmatched to any gene: 3. The CDR3 spans 16 residues. This chain's CDR3 is CASSLVLAGIQETQYF. CDR3 nucleotides: TGCGCCAGCAGCTTGGTACTAGCGGGAATCCAAGAGACCCAGTACTTC. The full variable domain, rest sourced from reference TRBV5-1 and TRBJ2-5, is KAGVTQTPRYLIKTRGQQVTLSCSPISGHRSVSWYQQTPGQGLQFLFEYFSETQRNKGNFPGRFSGRQFSNSRSEMNVSTLELGDSALYLCASSLVLAGIQETQYFGPGTRLLVL.

The genes are TRBV7-9 and TRBJ2-1, with 10 bases identical to TRBD1. Germline V gene sequence: CDR1 SEHNR, CDR2 FQNEAQ (reference sequence). Unmatched junction bases numbered 10, after V lost 7 bases and J lost 7 bases. This CDR3 is 15 amino acids long. CDR3 sequence (DNA): TGTGCCAGCATCTCGCCGGGACAGGGGTTAAATGAGCAGTTCTTC. Translated, it gives CASISPGQGLNEQFF.

This chain connects TRBV29-1 to TRBJ2-7, with D possibly matching TRBD1 (5 bases). This CDR3 is 13 amino acids long. The germline V and J ends were trimmed by 5 bases and 2 bases, with 13 bases remaining between them. CDR1 and CDR2 from the germline V gene are SQVTM and ANQGSEA. The CDR3 DNA is TGCAGCGTTACAGGTTTCCTAACCTACGAGCAGTACTTC. Its protein is CSVTGFLTYEQYF.

The chain combines TRBV5-1 with TRBJ2-5; no clear D. The length of the CDR3 is 13 residues. Germline V gene data show CDR1 as SGHRS and CDR2 as YFSETQ. The V gene lost 0 bases and the J gene lost 5 bases, with 8 bases spanning the gap. The CDR3 bases are TGCGCCAGCAGCTTGGGGGCTGGGGAGACCCAGTACTTC. Translating it yields CASSLGAGETQYF.

V is TRBV27 and J is TRBJ2-5; 9 bases fit TRBD1. Germline V CDR1 and CDR2: MNHEY, SMNVEV (reference sequence). The CDR3 contains 16 residues. The junction had 8 bases not matched to a gene; V was cut back by 1 base and J by 5 bases. The CDR3 sequence is CASSLWYRGLGETQYF. The CDR3, as DNA: TGTGCCAGCAGTTTATGGTACAGGGGGCTTGGGGAGACCCAGTACTTC.

This clonotype was seen only a few times. The J gene is TRBJ1-1, the V gene TRBV29-1; 7 bases line up with TRBD1. The V gene's germline CDR1 is SQVTM and CDR2 ANQGSEA. The CDR3 contains 15 residues. V was pared by 7 bases and J by 1 base, with 12 bases of the junction left unmatched. The CDR3 DNA follows: TGCAGCGCCGTACGACAGGGTACGGGGAACACTGAAGCTTTCTTT. This sequence encodes CSAVRQGTGNTEAFF.

This clonotype has a handful of counts. V and J are TRBV29-1 and TRBJ2-3, with 10 nucleotides matching TRBD2. CDR3 length: 15 residues. CDR1 and CDR2 from the germline V gene are SQVTM and ANQGSEA. The junction had 7 bases not matched to a gene; V was cut back by 5 bases and J by 2 bases. CDR3 nucleotide sequence: TGCAGCGTTACCCTAGCGGGAGCCCCCACAGATACGCAGTATTTT. It specifies CSVTLAGAPTDTQYF.

With regard to this clonotype: Germline is not matched at one junction end, which may reflect a read error. This chain joins TRBV10-3 and TRBJ2-2; D may be TRBD2 (5 bases). Germline V gene sequence: CDR1 ENHRY, CDR2 SYGVKD. The CDR3 has 11 residues. For the CDR3, the DNA is TGTGCCATCAGTGACTCCGGGGAGCTGCTTTTT. It translates to CAISDSGELLF.

The chain recombines TRBV5-1 with TRBJ2-2; tentative D call: TRBD1 (6 bases). Germline V gives CDR1 SGHRS, CDR2 YFSETQ. V dropped 0 bases and J dropped 9 bases, with 15 bases sitting between them. This CDR3 has 15 amino acids. The CDR3 region has the DNA TGCGCCAGCAGCTTGGGCTCCGGGACATTTAGGGAGCTGTTTTTT. This encodes CASSLGSGTFRELFF.

This clonotype was detected a few times. This chain joins TRBV3-1 and TRBJ2-1; possible D gene TRBD1, 5 bases. V lost 4 bases, J lost 7 bases, and 17 bases lay in between. CDR3 length: 15 residues. Germline loops: CDR1 LGHDT, CDR2 YNNKEL (reference sequence). The CDR3 DNA sequence: TGTGCCAGCAGCCCCCGACACAGGTGGAGTAATGAGCAGTTCTTC. Encoded protein: CASSPRHRWSNEQFF.

There are a few counts of this clonotype. The chain uses TRBV6-2 or TRBV6-3 and TRBJ2-7; maybe TRBD1 (6 bases). The CDR3 runs 19 residues. CDR1 MNHEY and CDR2 SVGEGT come from the germline V gene. Trimming stripped 2 bases from V and 3 bases from J, with 26 bases between. The CDR3 nucleotides read TGTGCCAGCAGTTACGGGGACAAACGGTTCGGACAGTCCCTCTACGAGCAGTACTTC. Protein sequence: CASSYGDKRFGQSLYEQYF.

The chain is built from TRBV12-3 or TRBV12-4 and TRBJ2-1; no clear D. The germline V and J ends were trimmed by 7 bases and 9 bases, with 13 bases remaining between them. The CDR3 has 12 amino acids. The CDR3 protein is CASTPFLGEQFF. CDR3 DNA sequence: TGTGCCAGCACTCCCTTTTTGGGTGAGCAGTTCTTC.

V usage is TRBV6-1 and J usage is TRBJ2-3; 10 nucleotides agree with TRBD1. The trim removed 6 bases at V and 3 bases at J, leaving 3 bases unmatched. Per germline, CDR1 MNHNS and CDR2 SASEGT. CDR3 length equals 14 residues. The CDR3, as DNA: TGTGCCAGCAGACCGGGACAGGGGACAGATACGCAGTATTTT. Its translation: CASRPGQGTDTQYF.

This chain links TRBV29-1 with TRBJ2-5; 9 bases fit TRBD1. V lost 5 bases, J lost 4 bases, and 5 bases stayed unmatched. CDR1 SQVTM and CDR2 ANQGSEA come from the germline V gene. CDR3 length equals 13 residues. In DNA form, the CDR3 reads TGCAGCGTTCGTGGACAGGGGATAGAGACCCAGTACTTC. This encodes CSVRGQGIETQYF.

The chain recombines TRBV28 with TRBJ2-5; D is uncertain. The V end was cut by 6 bases, the J end by 5 bases, with 25 bases between. The CDR3 totals 17 residues. CDR1 is MDHEN and CDR2 is SYDVKM in the germline V gene. For the CDR3, the DNA is TGTGCCAGCAGACGCCCCCCCTTTTGGAGCACTGGGGAGACCCAGTACTTC. This sequence encodes CASRRPPFWSTGETQYF.

This chain joins TRBV20-1 and TRBJ2-3, with TRBD2 identical over 9 bases. The junction had 11 bases not matched to a gene; V was cut back by 2 bases and J by 5 bases. The germline gives CDR1 DFQATT, CDR2 SNEGSKA (reference sequence). This CDR3 region has 16 residues. The CDR3 DNA follows: TGCAGTGCTAGAAAGGGAGTAGCGGGAGTGAGAGATACGCAGTATTTT. It codes for CSARKGVAGVRDTQYF.

This clonotype appeared a few times. The V call is TRBV7-2, the J call TRBJ2-7; D is possibly TRBD1 or TRBD2 (5 bases each). Trimming pared 5 bases from V and 2 bases from J, leaving 22 bases between. The germline V gene encodes CDR1 SGHTA and CDR2 FQGNSA. The CDR3 loop spans 17 amino acids. CDR3 sequence: CASSPPLGQGETYEQYF. The CDR3 nucleotides are TGTGCCAGCAGCCCCCCCTTAGGGCAGGGAGAGACCTACGAGCAGTACTTC.

This clonotype was seen only a few times. V usage is TRBV15 and J usage is TRBJ2-2; D is possibly TRBD1 (5 bases). CDR1 and CDR2 (germline): LNHNV, YYDKDF (reference sequence). The CDR3 is made up of 15 amino acids. The V and J ends lost 1 base and 1 base respectively, with 7 bases between them. The DNA of the CDR3 is TGTGCCACCAGCAGAGGACAGAGGAACACCGGGGAGCTGTTTTTT. Its protein product is CATSRGQRNTGELFF.

The chain is built from TRBV5-1 and TRBJ2-5; 8 positions agree with TRBD1. Germline-derived CDR1 and CDR2 are SGHRS and YFSETQ. This CDR3 has 15 amino acids. J gave up 3 bases and V 3 bases, and 7 bases lay outside the gene matches. The CDR3 protein is CASSWPGTGEETQYF. CDR3 bases: TGCGCCAGCAGCTGGCCTGGGACAGGTGAAGAGACCCAGTACTTC.

The genes are TRBV9 and TRBJ2-3; TRBD2 agrees at 7 bases. CDR1 and CDR2 from the germline V gene are SGDLS and YYNGEE. This CDR3 is built from 15 residues. J gave up 6 bases and V 1 base, and 8 bases lay outside the gene matches. CDR3: CASSVTAGVADTQYF. The CDR3 nucleotides read TGTGCCAGCAGCGTAACGGCGGGAGTGGCGGATACGCAGTATTTT.

The sample holds many counts of this clonotype. This sequence joins TRBV7-6 and TRBJ2-3, with 11 bases identical to TRBD2. CDR1 and CDR2 (germline): SGHVS, FNYEAQ. V lost 5 bases, J lost 6 bases, and 4 bases stayed unmatched. This CDR3 contains 14 residues. The CDR3 sequence: CASSHGTSGDTQYF. In nucleotides, the CDR3 is TGTGCCAGCAGCCATGGGACTAGCGGCGATACGCAGTATTTT.

The chain has TRBV5-1 and TRBJ2-7; 7 bases are a match to TRBD1. Trimming took 5 bases from V and 0 from J; bases not matched to a gene: 5. Germline CDR1 SGHRS, CDR2 YFSETQ. The CDR3 is 14 residues long. In DNA form, the CDR3 reads TGCGCCAGCAGTATGACAGGGTTCTCCTACGAGCAGTACTTC. It encodes CASSMTGFSYEQYF. The whole variable domain, remainder taken from reference TRBV5-1 and TRBJ2-7, is KAGVTQTPRYLIKTRGQQVTLSCSPISGHRSVSWYQQTPGQGLQFLFEYFSETQRNKGNFPGRFSGRQFSNSRSEMNVSTLELGDSALYLCASSMTGFSYEQYFGPGTRLTVT.

This clonotype was observed a handful of times. This rearrangement joins TRBV3-1 to TRBJ1-2, with D possibly being TRBD1 (6 bases). The CDR3 sequence is 15 residues long. Germline V gene lookup returns CDR1 LGHDT and CDR2 YNNKEL (reference sequence). V was cut by 0 bases and J by 7 bases, with 15 bases left in between. CDR3 residues: CASSQDPSGGGGYTF. The CDR3 DNA follows: TGTGCCAGCAGCCAAGATCCCTCCGGGGGCGGTGGCTACACCTTC.

The CDR3 nucleotides are TGTGCCAGCAGCGCCCCGGGGCTTCCGGGGGTGGAGAAGCAGTTCTTC. This encodes CASSAPGLPGVEKQFF. The genes are TRBV9 and TRBJ2-1, with D possibly matching TRBD2 (6 bases). Germline CDR1 reads SGDLS; CDR2 reads YYNGEE. The CDR3 sequence is 16 residues long. V was clipped by 3 bases and J by 11 bases, with 24 bases between them.

The chain recombines TRBV6-2 or TRBV6-3 with TRBJ2-7; D might be TRBD2 (6 bases). The CDR3 covers 16 residues. With 2 bases removed from V and 2 bases from J, the gap between germline ends came to 16 bases. CDR1 is MNHEY and CDR2 is SVGEGT in the germline V gene. The DNA for the CDR3 is TGTGCCAGCAGTTACGGGAGGTATGGGGGAGCCTACGAGCAGTACTTC. Translation gives CASSYGRYGGAYEQYF.

The chain combines TRBV29-1 with TRBJ2-3; no definite D call. Trimming cost V 2 bases and J 3 bases, with 0 bases left between them. CDR3 size: 10 residues. The germline CDR1 and CDR2 sequences are SQVTM and ANQGSEA. CDR3 DNA sequence: TGCAGCGTTGAAACAGATACGCAGTATTTT. Translating gives CSVETDTQYF.

This clonotype was found a few times. DNA for the CDR3: TGTGCCAGCAGCTTGTCCCAGGACCGTACCTACGAGCAGTACTTC. The encoded protein is CASSLSQDRTYEQYF. The chain uses TRBV5-5 and TRBJ2-7; unclear D gene. CDR3 length: 15 amino acids. V lost 1 base and J 2 bases, leaving 13 bases between the germline ends. The germline CDR1 and CDR2 sequences are SGHKS and YYEKEE (reference sequence). The variable domain in full, completed from reference TRBV5-5 and TRBJ2-7, reads DAGVTQSPTHLIKTRGQQVTLRCSPISGHKSVSWYQQVLGQGPQFIFQYYEKEERGRGNFPDRFSARQFPNYSSELNVNALLLGDSALYLCASSLSQDRTYEQYFGPGTRLTVT.